This is a list of T cell receptor beta chains from one sample in a study of beta chain features in type 1 diabetes. Some clones are missing from TCRdb's copy, which holds only in-frame ones; the method was immunoSEQ multiplex PCR. The sample has about 230,000 clones; 16% are singletons. The sequencing input was naive CD4+ T cells from blood. These TCRs come from a man aged 25-45 years with type 1 diabetes. Each CDR3 is given with its conserved first and last residue. The order of the fields is clone size, J gene, CDR3 length, V gene, D gene, CDR3 protein, CDR3 DNA. D genes are given only for firm matches. Rows give clone size only sometimes, using once, few, many, or a class for an expanded clone.

clone_size: NA
j_call: TRBJ2-3
cdr3_length: 15
v_call: TRBV29-1
d_call: NA
cdr3_aa: CSVDRQGGYTDTQYF
cdr3_nt: TGCAGCGTTGACCGGCAGGGGGGCTACACAGATACGCAGTATTTT

clone_size: few
j_call: TRBJ2-3
cdr3_length: 14
v_call: TRBV9
d_call: NA
cdr3_aa: CASSPGTGTDTQYF
cdr3_nt: TGTGCCAGCAGCCCGGGAACGGGCACAGATACGCAGTATTTT

clone_size: NA
j_call: TRBJ2-2
cdr3_length: 16
v_call: TRBV9
d_call: TRBD2
cdr3_aa: CASSVVPSGSPGELFF
cdr3_nt: TGTGCCAGCAGCGTAGTTCCTAGCGGGAGTCCCGGGGAGCTGTTTTTT

clone_size: NA
j_call: TRBJ1-4
cdr3_length: 13
v_call: TRBV30
d_call: NA
cdr3_aa: CAWGTGSEEKLFF
cdr3_nt: TGTGCCTGGGGAACAGGGTCGGAAGAAAAACTGTTTTTT

clone_size: NA
j_call: TRBJ2-5
cdr3_length: 13
v_call: TRBV4-1
d_call: NA
cdr3_aa: CASSHPTAETQYF
cdr3_nt: TGCGCCAGCAGCCACCCGACGGCAGAGACCCAGTACTTC

clone_size: few
j_call: TRBJ2-5
cdr3_length: 13
v_call: TRBV7-2
d_call: TRBD1
cdr3_aa: CASSVSTGETQYF
cdr3_nt: TGTGCCAGCAGCGTATCGACAGGGGAGACCCAGTACTTC

clone_size: NA
j_call: TRBJ2-1
cdr3_length: 15
v_call: TRBV4-3
d_call: NA
cdr3_aa: CASSPYYGSYNEQFF
cdr3_nt: TGCGCCAGCAGCCCTTATTACGGCTCCTACAATGAGCAGTTCTTC

clone_size: few
j_call: TRBJ2-1
cdr3_length: 14
v_call: TRBV30
d_call: TRBD2
cdr3_aa: CAWSVQTSPSEQFF
cdr3_nt: TGTGCCTGGAGTGTACAGACTAGCCCTTCCGAGCAGTTCTTC

clone_size: NA
j_call: TRBJ2-5
cdr3_length: 15
v_call: TRBV5-4
d_call: NA
cdr3_aa: CASSLAQGAQETQYF
cdr3_nt: TGTGCCAGCAGCTTGGCGCAGGGTGCCCAAGAGACCCAGTACTTC

clone_size: NA
j_call: TRBJ2-5
cdr3_length: 13
v_call: TRBV29-1
d_call: NA
cdr3_aa: CSVRGRTQETQYF
cdr3_nt: TGCAGCGTTCGGGGCAGGACACAAGAGACCCAGTACTTC

clone_size: NA
j_call: TRBJ2-7
cdr3_length: 15
v_call: TRBV28
d_call: TRBD1
cdr3_aa: CASNAGTESSYEQYF
cdr3_nt: TGTGCCAGCAACGCCGGGACAGAGAGCTCCTACGAGCAGTACTTC

clone_size: NA
j_call: TRBJ2-3
cdr3_length: 11
v_call: TRBV20-1
d_call: TRBD2
cdr3_aa: CSAGGRGTQYF
cdr3_nt: TGCAGTGCTGGCGGGAGAGGTACGCAGTATTTT

clone_size: few
j_call: TRBJ2-1
cdr3_length: 14
v_call: TRBV18
d_call: NA
cdr3_aa: CASLGAGDGNEQFF
cdr3_nt: TGTGCCAGCCTGGGGGCGGGAGATGGCAATGAGCAGTTCTTC

clone_size: NA
j_call: TRBJ2-1
cdr3_length: 14
v_call: TRBV7-8
d_call: TRBD2
cdr3_aa: CASSPGLVFNEQFF
cdr3_nt: TGTGCCAGCAGCCCGGGACTAGTGTTCAATGAGCAGTTCTTC

clone_size: NA
j_call: TRBJ1-2
cdr3_length: 12
v_call: TRBV14
d_call: NA
cdr3_aa: CASSQGDYGYTF
cdr3_nt: TGTGCCAGCAGCCAAGGGGACTATGGCTACACCTTC

clone_size: NA
j_call: TRBJ2-7
cdr3_length: 16
v_call: TRBV6-5
d_call: NA
cdr3_aa: CASSYALTGVPYEQYF
cdr3_nt: TGTGCCAGCAGTTACGCGCTCACCGGGGTCCCCTACGAGCAGTACTTC

clone_size: NA
j_call: TRBJ1-1
cdr3_length: 14
v_call: TRBV29-1
d_call: NA
cdr3_aa: CSVRVGSTGAEAFF
cdr3_nt: TGCAGCGTTCGGGTTGGGAGCACGGGGGCTGAAGCTTTCTTT

clone_size: NA
j_call: TRBJ2-2
cdr3_length: 16
v_call: TRBV10-3
d_call: TRBD1
cdr3_aa: CAISRLQGAASGELFF
cdr3_nt: TGTGCCATCAGTCGACTACAGGGGGCCGCTTCCGGGGAGCTGTTTTTT

clone_size: few
j_call: TRBJ2-7
cdr3_length: 14
v_call: TRBV7-2
d_call: TRBD2
cdr3_aa: CASSLAGGPAEQYF
cdr3_nt: TGTGCCAGCAGTCTAGCGGGAGGGCCTGCCGAGCAGTACTTC

clone_size: NA
j_call: TRBJ2-3
cdr3_length: 12
v_call: TRBV9
d_call: NA
cdr3_aa: CASSPLGDTQYF
cdr3_nt: TGTGCCAGCAGCCCTTTGGGAGATACGCAGTATTTT

clone_size: few
j_call: TRBJ1-5
cdr3_length: 15
v_call: TRBV30
d_call: TRBD1
cdr3_aa: CAWSGDSYSNQPQHF
cdr3_nt: TGTGCCTGGAGTGGGGACAGTTATAGCAATCAGCCCCAGCATTTT

clone_size: few
j_call: TRBJ2-1
cdr3_length: 15
v_call: TRBV7-3
d_call: TRBD2
cdr3_aa: CASSGTSGSYNEQFF
cdr3_nt: TGTGCCAGCAGCGGCACTAGCGGATCCTACAATGAGCAGTTCTTC

clone_size: NA
j_call: TRBJ2-1
cdr3_length: 11
v_call: TRBV20-1
d_call: NA
cdr3_aa: CSARGFDEQFF
cdr3_nt: TGCAGTGCTCGGGGCTTCGATGAGCAGTTCTTC

clone_size: NA
j_call: TRBJ2-1
cdr3_length: 16
v_call: TRBV29-1
d_call: NA
cdr3_aa: CSVEIGDSSSYNEQFF
cdr3_nt: TGCAGCGTTGAAATCGGGGACTCCAGCTCCTACAATGAGCAGTTCTTC

clone_size: NA
j_call: TRBJ2-7
cdr3_length: 11
v_call: TRBV29-1
d_call: NA
cdr3_aa: CSGRSSYEQYF
cdr3_nt: TGCAGCGGACGGAGCTCCTACGAGCAGTACTTC

clone_size: NA
j_call: TRBJ2-5
cdr3_length: 14
v_call: TRBV7-9
d_call: TRBD1
cdr3_aa: CASSSDRGGETQYF
cdr3_nt: TGTGCCAGCAGCTCAGACAGGGGCGGAGAGACCCAGTACTTC

clone_size: few
j_call: TRBJ2-5
cdr3_length: 15
v_call: TRBV6-5
d_call: NA
cdr3_aa: CASSSAGVTGETQYF
cdr3_nt: TGTGCCAGCAGTTCGGCGGGTGTCACTGGGGAGACCCAGTACTTC

clone_size: few
j_call: TRBJ2-3
cdr3_length: 15
v_call: TRBV7-9
d_call: TRBD1
cdr3_aa: CASSRPGTAGDTQYF
cdr3_nt: TGTGCCAGCAGCCGGCCCGGGACAGCCGGAGATACGCAGTATTTT

clone_size: few
j_call: TRBJ2-1
cdr3_length: 16
v_call: TRBV7-9
d_call: NA
cdr3_aa: CASSLAGSPRRTEQFF
cdr3_nt: TGTGCCAGCAGCTTAGCGGGCAGCCCCCGCCGCACTGAGCAGTTCTTC

clone_size: NA
j_call: TRBJ2-7
cdr3_length: 13
v_call: TRBV6-1
d_call: TRBD1
cdr3_aa: CAGQPGQSVEQYF
cdr3_nt: TGTGCCGGACAACCGGGACAGTCTGTCGAGCAGTACTTC

clone_size: NA
j_call: TRBJ1-4
cdr3_length: 14
v_call: TRBV6-5
d_call: NA
cdr3_aa: CASSYRLSNEKLFF
cdr3_nt: TGTGCCAGCAGTTACCGGCTGTCGAATGAAAAACTGTTTTTT

clone_size: NA
j_call: TRBJ1-1
cdr3_length: 13
v_call: TRBV7-2
d_call: NA
cdr3_aa: CASSYDQNTEAFF
cdr3_nt: TGTGCCAGCAGCTACGATCAGAACACTGAAGCTTTCTTT

clone_size: NA
j_call: TRBJ2-2
cdr3_length: 11
v_call: TRBV28
d_call: NA
cdr3_aa: CASRRIGELFF
cdr3_nt: TGTGCCAGCAGACGGATCGGGGAGCTGTTTTTT

clone_size: NA
j_call: TRBJ1-1
cdr3_length: 13
v_call: TRBV30
d_call: TRBD1
cdr3_aa: CAWGTTGGGGAFF
cdr3_nt: TGTGCCTGGGGAACTACAGGGGGCGGAGGAGCTTTCTTT

clone_size: few
j_call: TRBJ1-2
cdr3_length: 14
v_call: TRBV29-1
d_call: TRBD1
cdr3_aa: CSVEDKRQGRGYTF
cdr3_nt: TGCAGCGTTGAAGATAAGAGACAGGGGAGAGGCTACACCTTC

clone_size: few
j_call: TRBJ2-7
cdr3_length: 14
v_call: TRBV30
d_call: NA
cdr3_aa: CAWSVPGLLYEQYF
cdr3_nt: TGTGCCTGGAGTGTACCTGGACTCCTCTACGAGCAGTACTTC

clone_size: few
j_call: TRBJ2-1
cdr3_length: 16
v_call: TRBV4-3
d_call: TRBD2
cdr3_aa: CASSQAGTSGMNEQFF
cdr3_nt: TGCGCCAGCAGCCAAGCCGGGACTAGCGGGATGAATGAGCAGTTCTTC

clone_size: NA
j_call: TRBJ2-7
cdr3_length: 16
v_call: TRBV5-1
d_call: TRBD2
cdr3_aa: CASSLSGTSGSREQYF
cdr3_nt: TGCGCCAGCAGCCTATCCGGGACTAGCGGGAGTCGAGAGCAGTACTTC

clone_size: NA
j_call: TRBJ2-3
cdr3_length: 14
v_call: TRBV6-5
d_call: NA
cdr3_aa: CASRRKLSTDTQYF
cdr3_nt: TGTGCCAGCAGGCGCAAACTGAGCACAGATACGCAGTATTTT

clone_size: few
j_call: TRBJ2-3
cdr3_length: 14
v_call: TRBV18
d_call: NA
cdr3_aa: CASSWPQRTDTQYF
cdr3_nt: TGTGCCAGCTCGTGGCCGCAGCGCACAGATACGCAGTATTTT

clone_size: few
j_call: TRBJ2-1
cdr3_length: 15
v_call: TRBV9
d_call: TRBD2
cdr3_aa: CASSVGLADYNEQFF
cdr3_nt: TGTGCCAGCAGCGTTGGACTAGCGGACTACAATGAGCAGTTCTTC

clone_size: NA
j_call: TRBJ2-1
cdr3_length: 15
v_call: TRBV2
d_call: NA
cdr3_aa: CASRATGTRGGKQFF
cdr3_nt: TGTGCCAGCAGGGCTACCGGGACACGAGGAGGGAAGCAGTTCTTC

clone_size: few
j_call: TRBJ1-5
cdr3_length: 13
v_call: TRBV21-1
d_call: NA
cdr3_aa: CANPGGRSQPQHF
cdr3_nt: TGTGCCAACCCAGGGGGCCGGAGTCAGCCCCAGCATTTT

clone_size: few
j_call: TRBJ2-5
cdr3_length: 14
v_call: TRBV30
d_call: NA
cdr3_aa: CAWSTSGLQETQYF
cdr3_nt: TGTGCCTGGAGTACTTCTGGTCTCCAAGAGACCCAGTACTTC

clone_size: few
j_call: TRBJ2-1
cdr3_length: 15
v_call: TRBV5-4
d_call: TRBD2
cdr3_aa: CASGDSGRANNEQFF
cdr3_nt: TGTGCCAGCGGCGATAGCGGGAGGGCCAACAATGAGCAGTTCTTC

clone_size: few
j_call: TRBJ2-6
cdr3_length: 13
v_call: TRBV29-1
d_call: NA
cdr3_aa: CSVQGTGANVLTF
cdr3_nt: TGCAGCGTTCAAGGGACTGGGGCCAACGTCCTGACTTTC

clone_size: NA
j_call: TRBJ1-1
cdr3_length: 13
v_call: TRBV10-3
d_call: TRBD1
cdr3_aa: CAIRGTGYTEAFF
cdr3_nt: TGTGCCATCAGGGGGACAGGGTACACTGAAGCTTTCTTT

clone_size: few
j_call: TRBJ2-1
cdr3_length: 16
v_call: TRBV30
d_call: NA
cdr3_aa: CAWSPLDRTTYNEQFF
cdr3_nt: TGTGCCTGGAGTCCCCTCGACAGAACTACCTACAATGAGCAGTTCTTC

clone_size: few
j_call: TRBJ1-4
cdr3_length: 12
v_call: TRBV7-2
d_call: NA
cdr3_aa: CASSLVNEKLFF
cdr3_nt: TGTGCCAGCAGCTTAGTTAATGAAAAACTGTTTTTT

clone_size: NA
j_call: TRBJ2-7
cdr3_length: 15
v_call: TRBV9
d_call: TRBD2
cdr3_aa: CASSVAGSGTYEQYF
cdr3_nt: TGTGCCAGCAGCGTGGCAGGTAGCGGGACCTACGAGCAGTACTTC

clone_size: NA
j_call: TRBJ1-5
cdr3_length: 11
v_call: TRBV20-1
d_call: NA
cdr3_aa: CSARRNQPQHF
cdr3_nt: TGCAGTGCTAGAAGAAATCAGCCCCAGCATTTT

clone_size: NA
j_call: TRBJ2-7
cdr3_length: 14
v_call: TRBV5-1
d_call: TRBD2
cdr3_aa: CASSSQASGRFKYF
cdr3_nt: TGCGCCAGCAGCTCCCAGGCTAGCGGGAGATTTAAGTACTTC

clone_size: NA
j_call: TRBJ2-7
cdr3_length: 13
v_call: TRBV30
d_call: NA
cdr3_aa: CAWRWGFYSEQYF
cdr3_nt: TGTGCCTGGAGGTGGGGGTTTTACTCCGAGCAGTACTTC